The 7 T cell receptor beta chains listed next were all sequenced from one sample in a study of T cells in narcolepsy (dated by TCRdb to the late 2010s). The receptor library was made with the immunoSEQ multiplex PCR assay. What TCRdb holds here is the immuneACCESS table cut down to in-frame rearrangements. Part of the clones is not present; checked against another copy, under half of the missing clones reflect an unresolved V gene, and the others are unexplained. The sample records roughly 35,000 clones, around 85% of which are singletons. Of the sample, approximately 1.7% falls within the top ten clones. The sequenced sample was CD45RA- memory CD4+ T cells from PBMCs. Sample cell subset or site, as interpreted from the label and publication: memory T cells sorted ex vivo from peripheral blood. The origin of the receptors is a human donor with narcolepsy.

This chain links TRBV5-8 with TRBJ2-5; 13 bases agree with TRBD2. Germline V gene lookup returns CDR1 SGHTS and CDR2 YDEGEE. The trim removed 4 bases at V and 2 bases at J, leaving 2 bases unmatched. The CDR3 consists of 15 residues. The CDR3 region has the DNA TGTGCCAGCAGCCCGGGACTAGCGGGACAAGAGACCCAGTACTTC. This translates into CASSPGLAGQETQYF.

This clone was seen a few times. The J gene is TRBJ1-3, the V gene TRBV23-1; 9 nucleotides agree with TRBD1. Being an ORF, TRBV23-1 has a function that is uncertain. The CDR3 has 16 residues. The V segment lost 4 bases and the J segment 4 bases; nucleotides outside the gene matches: 8. The chain's CDR3 is CASSRGTGTPGNTIYF. CDR3 in DNA: TGCGCCAGCAGTCGGGGGACAGGGACTCCCGGAAACACCATATATTTT.

This chain uses TRBV6-1 with TRBJ1-2, with a possible D match to TRBD1 (6 bases). This CDR3 spans 13 amino acids. The germline V and J ends were trimmed by 10 bases and 0 bases, with 12 bases remaining between them. The germline CDR1 and CDR2 sequences are MNHNS and SASEGT. This chain's CDR3 is CAIRDTTNYGYTF. DNA for the CDR3: TGTGCCATTCGGGACACCACTAACTATGGCTACACCTTC.

The chain joins TRBV2 to TRBJ1-1; D is ambiguous. The V end was cut by 5 bases, the J end by 1 base, with 14 bases between. The CDR3 is made up of 15 amino acids. CDR1 is SNHLY and CDR2 is FYNNEI in the germline V gene. DNA for the CDR3: TGTGCCAGCAGTCAGTGGTCCGGTCCGAACACTGAAGCTTTCTTT. Protein product: CASSQWSGPNTEAFF.

The chain combines TRBV11-2 with TRBJ1-1; D unresolved. Per the germline V gene, CDR1 is SGHAT and CDR2 is FQNNGV. The CDR3 is 13 amino acids. The V gene lost 2 bases and the J gene lost 1 base, with 5 bases spanning the gap. CDR3 region: CASSLHGNTEAFF. The DNA for the CDR3 is TGTGCCAGCAGCTTACACGGGAACACTGAAGCTTTCTTT.

V is TRBV4-2 and J is TRBJ2-5, with TRBD2 identical over 11 bases. The V segment lost 0 bases and the J segment 6 bases; nucleotides outside the gene matches: 9. The CDR3 consists of 17 residues. The germline gives CDR1 LGHNA, CDR2 YNFKEQ. The CDR3 nucleotides are TGTGCCAGCAGCCAAGATGCCTATAGCGGGGGGGCAAAGACCCAGTACTTC. This encodes CASSQDAYSGGAKTQYF.

This chain connects TRBV9 to TRBJ1-3; D is undetermined. The V end lost 5 bases, the J end lost 2 bases, and 11 bases lay between the germline ends. CDR3 size: 14 residues. Germline V gives CDR1 SGDLS, CDR2 YYNGEE. DNA for the CDR3: TGTGCCAGCAGTCTTCGGGGAACTGGAAACACCATATATTTT. Amino acid sequence: CASSLRGTGNTIYF.